The 21 T cell receptor beta chains below come from one sample, sequenced in a study of cytomegalovirus exposure and HLA in healthy donors. The PCR was carried out with 60 Vbeta primers and 13 Jbeta primers. Repertoires were generated with immunoSEQ multiplex PCR, while TCRdb's copy carries only in-frame clones and drops some. The data contain approximately 77,000 clones, roughly two thirds of them singletons. Sequenced sample: PBMCs. The origin of the receptors is a man aged 60-69 years in good health and CMV-seropositive.

This clone appeared a single time. Compared with germline, one end of the junction differs, possibly owing to a read error. Within the sample, other DNA sequences also encode this same CDR3. The chain couples TRBV6-5 to TRBJ1-1; the match to TRBD1 covers 8 bases. Per germline, CDR1 MNHEY and CDR2 SVGAGI. The CDR3 spans 13 residues. The CDR3 sequence: CASSDAGGTEAFF. CDR3 bases: TGTGCCAGCAGTGACGCAGGGGGCACTGAGGCTTTCTTT.

The chain combines TRBV7-9 with TRBJ2-7, with 11 nucleotides matching TRBD2. Germline values: CDR1 SEHNR, CDR2 FQNEAQ (reference sequence). The CDR3 contains 16 residues. Trimming at V came to 5 bases and at J to 0 bases, leaving 6 bases not matched to a gene. The DNA of the CDR3 is TGTGCCAGCAGCCCGACTAGCGGGGTTTACTCCTACGAGCAGTACTTC. Translated, it gives CASSPTSGVYSYEQYF.

The gene calls are TRBV11-3 and TRBJ2-2, with 8 bases lining up with TRBD1. The ends lost 3 bases at V and 7 bases at J; junction bases unmatched: 4. The CDR3 totals 14 residues. CDR1 SGHNT and CDR2 YENEEA come from the germline V gene. CDR3 loop: CASSFRGRNGELFF. In DNA, the CDR3 is TGTGCCAGCAGCTTCAGGGGGCGCAACGGGGAGCTGTTTTTT.

The rearrangement uses TRBV10-1 and TRBJ2-7, with 10 bases aligning to TRBD2. With 1 base clipped from V and 10 bases from J, the junction kept 4 bases outside the gene matches. CDR3 length: 13 amino acids. Germline V CDR1 and CDR2: WNHNN, SYGVQD (reference sequence). CDR3 sequence (DNA): TGCGCCAGCAGTGAGTTTTCTAGCGGGAGTCAGTACTTC. Residues: CASSEFSSGSQYF.

CDR3 protein: CASSLAPDRRYEQYF. The CDR3 nucleotides read TGCGCCAGCAGCTTGGCCCCGGACAGGCGCTACGAGCAGTACTTC. The chain joins TRBV5-1 to TRBJ2-7, with 7 bases fitting TRBD1. Germline V lookup: CDR1 SGHRS, CDR2 YFSETQ. J lost 3 bases, V lost 0 bases, and 6 bases had no gene match. There are 15 residues in the CDR3. Combining the CDR3 with reference TRBV5-1 and TRBJ2-7 gives the whole variable domain KAGVTQTPRYLIKTRGQQVTLSCSPISGHRSVSWYQQTPGQGLQFLFEYFSETQRNKGNFPGRFSGRQFSNSRSEMNVSTLELGDSALYLCASSLAPDRRYEQYFGPGTRLTVT.

This chain links TRBV18 with TRBJ2-1; D gene unclear. The germline V and J ends were trimmed by 3 bases and 7 bases, with 28 bases remaining between them. The CDR3 covers 19 residues. The germline CDR1 and CDR2 sequences are KGHSH and LQKENI. Here the CDR3 DNA reads TGTGCCAGCTCACCCAGCCATCAGACTGCCTCGCTCCGAGCGAATGAGCAGTTCTTC. It is translated as CASSPSHQTASLRANEQFF.

The rearrangement joins TRBV5-8 to TRBJ2-2; no clear D. The germline gives CDR1 SGHTS, CDR2 YDEGEE. The CDR3 is 14 amino acids. Trimming took off 9 bases at V and 0 bases at J, with 12 bases between the two ends. The CDR3 sequence: CATPPRANTGELFF. The CDR3, as DNA: TGTGCCACCCCTCCCCGTGCGAACACCGGGGAGCTGTTTTTT.

The chain has TRBV30 and TRBJ2-1; 7 bases line up with TRBD2. Losses at the gene ends were 5 bases for V and 9 bases for J; bases not matched to a gene: 7. This CDR3 has 12 amino acids. CDR1 and CDR2 from the germline V gene are GTSNPN and SVGIG (reference sequence). CDR3 sequence (DNA): TGTGCCTGGTCGGGGAGGGCAGGTGAGCAGTTCTTC. This encodes CAWSGRAGEQFF. The whole variable domain, remainder taken from reference TRBV30 and TRBJ2-1, is SQTIHQWPATLVQPVGSPLSLECTVEGTSNPNLYWYRQAAGRGLQLLFYSVGIGQISSEVPQNLSASRPQDRQFILSSKKLLLSDSGFYLCAWSGRAGEQFFGPGTRLTVL.

This chain links TRBV11-2 with TRBJ2-1, with 9 bases matching TRBD2. The germline V gene has CDR1 SGHAT and CDR2 FQNNGV. CDR3 length: 14 amino acids. Trimming at V came to 0 bases and at J to 14 bases, leaving 8 bases not matched to a gene. The CDR3 spells CASSLEGREGPEFF. In DNA, the CDR3 is TGTGCCAGCAGCTTAGAGGGGCGGGAGGGCCCGGAGTTCTTC.

The rearrangement links TRBV7-9 to TRBJ2-5; TRBD1 aligns across 10 bases. This CDR3 spans 16 amino acids. V lost 3 bases, J lost 2 bases, and 6 bases stayed unmatched. Germline assignment: CDR1 SEHNR and CDR2 FQNEAQ (reference sequence). In DNA, the CDR3 is TGTGCCAGCAGCTTCCGACAGGGACAGGGGCAAGAGACCCAGTACTTC. Translating gives CASSFRQGQGQETQYF.

The chain is built from TRBV9 and TRBJ2-1; TRBD1 matches at 7 bases. This CDR3 comprises 14 residues. Germline V gives CDR1 SGDLS, CDR2 YYNGEE. V was pared by 3 bases and J by 3 bases, with 3 bases of the junction left unmatched. The CDR3 protein is CASSETGNYNEQFF. DNA for the CDR3: TGTGCCAGCAGCGAGACAGGGAACTACAATGAGCAGTTCTTC.

V gene TRBV4-3 combines with J gene TRBJ2-2; D not certain. The CDR3 length is 13 residues. Germline CDR1 and CDR2: LGHNA and YSLEER. The V gene lost 2 bases and the J gene lost 3 bases, with 4 bases spanning the gap. The CDR3 loop is CASSQSDTGELFF. As DNA, the CDR3 is TGCGCCAGCAGCCAATCCGACACCGGGGAGCTGTTTTTT.

This chain uses TRBV4-3 with TRBJ1-2; the match to TRBD1 covers 12 bases. This CDR3 has 16 residues. The V and J ends lost 4 bases and 8 bases, in that order; junction bases with no gene match: 11. Germline V gene lookup returns CDR1 LGHNA and CDR2 YSLEER. This CDR3 reads CASSPPSGQGARGYTF. The CDR3 nucleotides read TGCGCCAGCAGCCCACCTTCGGGACAGGGGGCTAGAGGCTACACCTTC.

The CDR3 loop is CASSPLGTSGYNEQFF. Here the CDR3 DNA reads TGTGCCAGCAGTCCTCTTGGGACTAGCGGATACAATGAGCAGTTCTTC. The rearrangement joins TRBV27 to TRBJ2-1; TRBD2 agrees at 11 bases. CDR1 MNHEY and CDR2 SMNVEV come from the germline V gene (reference sequence). There are 16 residues in the CDR3. V was clipped by 5 bases and J by 4 bases; unmatched bases: 7.

The table lists this clone with a few counts. The chain has TRBV2 and TRBJ2-4, with D unresolved. The V gene lost 4 bases and the J gene lost 5 bases, with 6 bases spanning the gap. Germline V gives CDR1 SNHLY, CDR2 FYNNEI. CDR3 length equals 12 residues. In DNA, the CDR3 is TGTGCCAGCAGTGGGCTGGAAAACATTCAGTACTTC. It codes for CASSGLENIQYF.

The rearrangement links TRBV6-1 to TRBJ2-7, with D unclear. Trimming pared 6 bases from V and 0 bases from J, leaving 6 bases between. The CDR3 covers 12 residues. Germline V lookup: CDR1 MNHNS, CDR2 SASEGT. The CDR3 reads CASRADSYEQYF. Written as DNA, the CDR3 is TGTGCCAGCAGGGCAGACTCCTACGAGCAGTACTTC.

The chain has TRBV30 and TRBJ2-7; 9 positions agree with TRBD1. Trimming at V came to 0 bases and at J to 2 bases, leaving 14 bases not matched to a gene. From germline, CDR1 is GTSNPN and CDR2 SVGIG (reference sequence). This CDR3 is built from 18 residues. The CDR3 coding sequence is TGTGCCTGGAGTGTAGGTGGGACAGGGTGGGCGTCCGCCTACGAGCAGTACTTC. Translating it yields CAWSVGGTGWASAYEQYF. Complete variable domain (other parts from reference TRBV30 and TRBJ2-7): SQTIHQWPATLVQPVGSPLSLECTVEGTSNPNLYWYRQAAGRGLQLLFYSVGIGQISSEVPQNLSASRPQDRQFILSSKKLLLSDSGFYLCAWSVGGTGWASAYEQYFGPGTRLTVT.

J is TRBJ1-3 and V is TRBV5-1; 9 nucleotides line up with TRBD1. V gave up 3 bases and J gave up 2 bases; unmatched junction bases: 9. The CDR3 has 17 residues. CDR1 SGHRS and CDR2 YFSETQ come from the germline V gene. Here the CDR3 reads CASSSNPGTGPGNTIYF. CDR3 nucleotide sequence: TGCGCCAGCAGCTCAAATCCCGGGACAGGGCCTGGAAACACCATATATTTT. Full variable domain (remainder filled in from reference TRBV5-1 and TRBJ1-3): KAGVTQTPRYLIKTRGQQVTLSCSPISGHRSVSWYQQTPGQGLQFLFEYFSETQRNKGNFPGRFSGRQFSNSRSEMNVSTLELGDSALYLCASSSNPGTGPGNTIYFGEGSWLTVV.

This clone was detected only a few times. This sequence joins TRBV7-9 and TRBJ1-2; D gene ambiguous. In germline, CDR1 is SEHNR, CDR2 FQNEAQ (reference sequence). The CDR3 loop spans 14 amino acids. V was shortened by 1 base and J by 2 bases, with 8 bases between the two germline ends. CDR3 residues: CASSLDFVNYGYTF. The CDR3 DNA sequence: TGTGCCAGCAGCTTAGATTTCGTAAACTATGGCTACACCTTC.

The rearrangement joins TRBV18 to TRBJ1-1; 7 bases map to TRBD1. The CDR3 runs to 13 residues. Losses at the gene ends were 3 bases for V and 8 bases for J; bases not matched to a gene: 6. Germline V gene sequence: CDR1 KGHSH, CDR2 LQKENI. CDR3 in amino acids: CASSPGTAWEAFF. CDR3 sequence (DNA): TGTGCCAGCTCACCTGGGACAGCGTGGGAAGCTTTCTTT.

This CDR3 is CASSSVPGLAGGPSSEQFF. As DNA, the CDR3 is TGCGCCAGCAGCTCCGTCCCGGGACTAGCGGGAGGGCCATCGAGTGAGCAGTTCTTC. V is TRBV5-1 and J is TRBJ2-1; 16 nucleotides agree with TRBD2. This CDR3 region has 19 residues. With 3 bases clipped from V and 9 bases from J, the junction kept 15 bases outside the gene matches. Looked up from germline, CDR1 is SGHRS and CDR2 is YFSETQ. The whole variable domain, remainder taken from reference TRBV5-1 and TRBJ2-1, is KAGVTQTPRYLIKTRGQQVTLSCSPISGHRSVSWYQQTPGQGLQFLFEYFSETQRNKGNFPGRFSGRQFSNSRSEMNVSTLELGDSALYLCASSSVPGLAGGPSSEQFFGPGTRLTVL.